This is a list of T cell receptor beta chains from one sample in a study of blood T cell repertoires in COVID-19. Data came from immunoSEQ multiplex PCR; TCRdb stores just in-frame clones and leaves some out. The table shows hundreds of thousands of clones, with roughly 76% occurring only once. The sequenced sample consisted of peripheral blood. These receptors all come from a woman aged 80 or over with COVID-19, enrolled during active disease. Both conserved end residues are part of each CDR3. A D gene is named only where the DNA matches it firmly. Part of the rows lack a size; the others show once, few, many or a class for expanded clones.

clone_size,cdr3_length,d_call,v_call,j_call,cdr3_aa,cdr3_nt
-,16,TRBD1,TRBV5-1,TRBJ1-6,CASSRTGGFLNSPLHF,TGCGCCAGCAGCCGGACAGGGGGTTTTTTAAATTCACCCCTCCACTTT
-,14,-,TRBV6-5,TRBJ2-3,CASSYRSSTDTQYF,TGTGCCAGCAGTTACCGCAGTAGCACAGATACGCAGTATTTT
once,14,TRBD2,TRBV5-1,TRBJ2-7,CASSLTSVNYEQYF,TGCGCCAGCAGCCTGACTAGCGTCAACTACGAGCAGTACTTC
-,15,-,TRBV5-8,TRBJ1-2,CASSLISGQFYGYTF,TGTGCCAGCAGCTTGATTTCAGGACAGTTTTATGGCTACACCTTC
-,15,TRBD1,TRBV4-2,TRBJ2-1,CASSQTLTGSNEQFF,TGTGCCAGCAGCCAAACCCTGACAGGGTCCAATGAGCAGTTCTTC
-,15,TRBD2,TRBV10-3,TRBJ2-1,CAISDGTSGYNEQFF,TGTGCCATCAGCGACGGGACTAGCGGGTACAATGAGCAGTTCTTC
-,12,-,TRBV7-3,TRBJ1-1,CATSPGDTEAFF,TGTGCCACCTCCCCAGGGGACACTGAAGCTTTCTTT
-,15,TRBD2,TRBV28,TRBJ2-7,CASSFVGGGTYEQYF,TGTGCCAGCAGTTTTGTTGGCGGGGGGACCTACGAGCAGTACTTC
-,15,-,TRBV7-3,TRBJ1-2,CASSLTSRGNYGYTF,TGTGCCAGCAGCTTAACAAGCCGGGGGAACTATGGCTACACCTTC
-,14,-,TRBV5-6,TRBJ1-5,CASSSIQGNQPQHF,TGTGCCAGCAGCTCGATACAGGGAAATCAGCCCCAGCATTTT
-,15,TRBD2,TRBV9,TRBJ2-5,CASSVGLAVRETQYF,TGTGCCAGCAGCGTGGGACTAGCGGTAAGAGAGACCCAGTACTTC
-,14,-,TRBV10-1,TRBJ1-6,CASSPQGYNSPLHF,TGCGCCAGCAGCCCCCAGGGATATAATTCACCCCTCCACTTT
-,12,-,TRBV7-2,TRBJ1-5,CASSHGGLPQHF,TGTGCCAGCAGCCACGGGGGTCTGCCCCAGCATTTT
-,15,-,TRBV27,TRBJ1-2,CASRPTSQFNYGYTF,TGTGCCAGCAGACCCACCTCACAGTTTAACTATGGCTACACCTTC
-,14,-,TRBV10-1,TRBJ2-3,CASSGQRSTDTQYF,TGCGCCAGCAGTGGACAGAGGAGCACAGATACGCAGTATTTT
-,12,TRBD1,TRBV6-1,TRBJ2-7,CASRPGQGEQYF,TGTGCCAGCAGACCTGGACAGGGCGAGCAGTACTTC
-,13,-,TRBV28,TRBJ1-3,CASLGGIGNTIYF,TGTGCCAGCCTCGGGGGTATCGGAAACACCATATATTTT
-,13,-,TRBV10-3,TRBJ1-1,CAISGGQNTEAFF,TGTGCCATCAGTGGTGGACAGAACACTGAAGCTTTCTTT
-,14,-,TRBV9,TRBJ1-6,CASSVGQGNSPLHF,TGTGCCAGCAGCGTAGGGCAGGGGAATTCACCCCTCCACTTT
-,13,-,TRBV30,TRBJ2-1,CAWSVGQYNEQFF,TGTGCCTGGAGTGTAGGACAGTACAATGAGCAGTTCTTC
-,12,-,TRBV6-2/TRBV6-3,TRBJ1-2,CASSYTGLGYTF,TGTGCCAGCAGTTACACAGGTCTCGGCTACACCTTC
-,16,TRBD1,TRBV5-6,TRBJ1-2,CASSLGGTAAGYGYTF,TGTGCCAGCAGCTTGGGAGGGACAGCCGCCGGCTATGGCTACACCTTC
-,14,-,TRBV19,TRBJ2-2,CASSNRGNTGELFF,TGTGCCAGTAGTAATAGGGGGAACACCGGGGAGCTGTTTTTT
-,15,-,TRBV11-1,TRBJ2-3,CASSLMRFGADTQYF,TGTGCCAGCAGCTTGATGCGGTTTGGCGCAGATACGCAGTATTTT
-,16,-,TRBV5-1,TRBJ1-1,CASSLGVTGGVTEAFF,TGCGCCAGCAGCTTGGGCGTCACAGGCGGGGTCACTGAAGCTTTCTTT
-,15,-,TRBV18,TRBJ1-2,CASSPPDSIRYGYTF,TGTGCCAGCTCACCACCCGACAGTATTCGGTATGGCTACACCTTC
-,13,TRBD2,TRBV7-2,TRBJ2-7,CASSLQREVEQYF,TGTGCCAGCAGCCTCCAGCGGGAGGTCGAGCAGTACTTC
-,14,-,TRBV6-5,TRBJ1-1,CASSYSSGGTEAFF,TGTGCCAGCAGTTACTCGTCGGGGGGCACTGAAGCTTTCTTT
-,16,TRBD1,TRBV2,TRBJ1-4,CASSSGGRSTNEKLFF,TGTGCCAGCAGTTCAGGGGGCCGGTCAACTAATGAAAAACTGTTTTTT
-,14,TRBD1,TRBV30,TRBJ1-2,CAGLQGGVDYGYTF,TGTGCCGGGTTACAGGGGGGAGTAGACTATGGCTACACCTTC
-,13,-,TRBV18,TRBJ1-1,CASSLSFGAEAFF,TGTGCCAGCTCACTCAGCTTCGGGGCTGAAGCTTTCTTT
-,12,-,TRBV24-1,TRBJ2-1,CATSDSDNEQFF,TGTGCCACCAGTGACTCAGACAATGAGCAGTTCTTC
-,15,TRBD2,TRBV11-3,TRBJ2-1,CASSVSGMGYNEQFF,TGTGCCAGCAGCGTTAGCGGGATGGGGTACAATGAGCAGTTCTTC
-,17,-,TRBV21-1,TRBJ2-1,CASLLAGGPLAYNEQFF,TGTGCCAGCTTACTAGCGGGAGGGCCCTTAGCCTACAATGAGCAGTTCTTC
-,11,-,TRBV10-3,TRBJ2-7,CATSSGYEQYF,TGTGCCACGTCATCGGGCTACGAGCAGTACTTC
-,12,-,TRBV18,TRBJ1-1,CASSPSGKEAFF,TGTGCCAGCTCACCGTCAGGAAAAGAAGCTTTCTTT
-,15,-,TRBV28,TRBJ2-2,CASSSPLRDIGELFF,TGTGCCAGCAGTTCCCCACTTCGGGATATCGGGGAGCTGTTTTTT
-,16,TRBD2,TRBV7-3,TRBJ2-1,CASSLVAGVSYNEQFF,TGTGCCAGCAGCTTAGTAGCGGGAGTATCCTACAATGAGCAGTTCTTC
-,14,-,TRBV11-1,TRBJ1-1,CASSQWTVNTEAFF,TGTGCCAGCAGCCAGTGGACAGTGAACACTGAAGCTTTCTTT
-,15,-,TRBV19,TRBJ2-7,CASSIRGTYSYEQYF,TGTGCCAGTAGTATCAGGGGAACCTATAGCTACGAGCAGTACTTC
-,11,-,TRBV20-1,TRBJ1-1,CSGSSSTEAFF,TGCAGTGGTTCGAGTTCCACTGAAGCTTTCTTT
-,14,TRBD2,TRBV24-1,TRBJ2-1,CATAVGGSNNEQFF,TGTGCCACAGCAGTCGGGGGGTCGAACAATGAGCAGTTCTTC
few,15,TRBD2,TRBV7-3,TRBJ2-1,CASSSNSGEGLEQFF,TGTGCCAGCAGCTCCAATAGCGGGGAAGGGTTAGAGCAGTTCTTC
-,12,-,TRBV12-3/TRBV12-4,TRBJ2-7,CASSSRQNEQYF,TGTGCCAGCAGTTCCCGACAGAACGAGCAGTACTTC
-,15,-,TRBV6-1,TRBJ1-2,CASSEIRGSNYGYTF,TGTGCCAGCAGTGAAATTCGGGGTTCTAACTATGGCTACACCTTC
-,15,TRBD2,TRBV28,TRBJ2-1,CASRSGEGLRNEQFF,TGTGCCAGCAGGTCGGGGGAGGGCCTCAGGAATGAGCAGTTCTTC
-,16,-,TRBV7-6,TRBJ2-1,CASSLVGRGTYNEQFF,TGTGCCAGCAGCTTAGTGGGCAGGGGAACCTACAATGAGCAGTTCTTC
-,14,TRBD1,TRBV5-1,TRBJ2-1,CASSFGTGTNEQFF,TGCGCCAGCAGCTTCGGGACAGGGACCAATGAGCAGTTCTTC
-,16,-,TRBV7-3,TRBJ2-3,CASSSSAAGSPDTQYF,TGTGCCAGCAGCTCCTCGGCAGCGGGCAGCCCGGATACGCAGTATTTT
once,16,-,TRBV29-1,TRBJ2-3,CSVDLLGASHTDTQYF,TGCAGCGTTGATCTTCTAGGGGCGAGTCACACAGATACGCAGTATTTT
-,15,-,TRBV27,TRBJ1-4,CASSLGGVTNEKLFF,TGTGCCAGCAGTTTAGGAGGAGTAACTAATGAAAAACTGTTTTTT
few,13,TRBD2,TRBV6-5,TRBJ2-1,CASSRTSGARQFF,TGTGCCAGCAGTCGGACTAGCGGGGCTAGGCAGTTCTTC
-,16,TRBD1,TRBV7-3,TRBJ2-3,CASSLWGQGLGDTQYF,TGTGCCAGCAGCTTATGGGGACAGGGTTTAGGAGATACGCAGTATTTT
-,14,-,TRBV2,TRBJ1-1,CASSESTFNTEAFF,TGTGCCAGCAGTGAATCAACTTTCAACACTGAAGCTTTCTTT
once,12,TRBD1,TRBV5-4,TRBJ1-2,CASSWDREGYTF,TGTGCCAGCAGCTGGGACAGGGAGGGCTACACCTTC
-,14,-,TRBV28,TRBJ2-2,CASRKTGRGGELFF,TGTGCCAGCAGGAAAACTGGCAGGGGCGGGGAGCTGTTTTTT
-,14,TRBD2,TRBV5-1,TRBJ2-5,CASSLIAGPETQYF,TGCGCCAGCAGCTTGATAGCGGGGCCTGAGACCCAGTACTTC
-,14,-,TRBV28,TRBJ1-2,CASSSGSGVRGYTF,TGTGCCAGCAGTTCGGGTTCAGGGGTGAGAGGCTACACCTTC
-,14,-,TRBV6-2/TRBV6-3,TRBJ2-2,CASSVSGTTGELFF,TGTGCCAGCAGCGTCTCGGGAACGACCGGGGAGCTGTTTTTT
-,12,-,TRBV28,TRBJ1-5,CASRYRDQPQHF,TGTGCCAGTCGATACAGGGACCAGCCCCAGCATTTT